Following are 18 T cell receptor beta chains from one sample sequenced in a study of control samples from healthy donors and cancer patients. The assay was immunoSEQ multiplex PCR, and TCRdb's table has in-frame clones only and misses some. The profile shows about 84,000 clones, 91% of them singletons. Sequenced input: blood. Receptor source: a man aged 30-40 years in good health.

This chain uses TRBV7-9 with TRBJ2-7, with TRBD1 as a possible D gene (6 bases). This CDR3 contains 16 residues. Between the trimmed V and J ends, which lost 0 bases and 2 bases, there was a span of 14 bases. The germline CDR1 and CDR2 sequences are SEHNR and FQNEAQ (reference sequence). CDR3 nucleotide sequence: TGTGCCAGCAGCTTAGCCGCTGGGGGCGGAACCTACGAGCAGTACTTC. Translation: CASSLAAGGGTYEQYF. The full variable domain, in which reference TRBV7-9 and TRBJ2-7 provide the parts outside the CDR3, is DTGVSQNPRHKITKRGQNVTFRCDPISEHNRLYWYRQTLGQGPEFLTYFQNEAQLEKSRLLSDRFSAERPKGSFSTLEIQRTEQGDSAMYLCASSLAAGGGTYEQYFGPGTRLTVT.

This clone was detected only a few times. The rearrangement links TRBV30 to TRBJ1-5; D is perhaps TRBD1 (5 bases). The V and J ends lost 2 bases and 5 bases respectively, with 13 bases between them. The germline CDR1 and CDR2 sequences are GTSNPN and SVGIG (reference sequence). This CDR3 has 14 amino acids. The CDR3 nucleotides are TGTGCCTGGAGTATTCACGGGGCCCATCAGCCCCAGCATTTT. It yields the protein CAWSIHGAHQPQHF.

V and J are TRBV5-6 and TRBJ2-3; TRBD1 matches 8 bases. In germline, CDR1 is SGHDT, CDR2 YYEEEE. This CDR3 has 15 amino acids. The J segment lost 5 bases and the V segment lost 3 bases, leaving 8 bases of the junction unmatched. The CDR3 DNA is TGTGCCAGCAGCTGGAACAGGGGGTTGGAAGATACGCAGTATTTT. Residues: CASSWNRGLEDTQYF.

This chain uses TRBV18 with TRBJ2-2, with TRBD1 as a possible D gene (6 bases). The V gene lost 5 bases and the J gene lost 1 base, with 11 bases spanning the gap. Germline V CDR1 and CDR2: KGHSH, LQKENI. CDR3 size: 15 residues. The CDR3 region has the DNA TGTGCCAGCTCATCCGGGACAAGGAACACCGGGGAGCTGTTTTTT. Translation: CASSSGTRNTGELFF.

This chain uses TRBV3-1 (or the pseudogene TRBV3-2) with TRBJ2-4, with D perhaps matching TRBD1 or TRBD2 (5 bases each). Germline loops: CDR1 LGHDT, CDR2 YNNKEL (reference sequence). CDR3 length: 14 residues. Trimming removed 0 bases from V and 12 bases from J, with 15 bases in between. The CDR3 protein is CASSQDIQGASQYF. The CDR3 DNA sequence: TGTGCCAGCAGCCAAGACATCCAGGGAGCTAGTCAGTACTTC.

V gene TRBV27 combines with J gene TRBJ2-2; D unclear. Germline V gives CDR1 MNHEY, CDR2 SMNVEV (reference sequence). The V end was cut by 5 bases, the J end by 4 bases, with 8 bases between. The CDR3 length is 13 residues. CDR3: CASSPLGTGELFF. The CDR3 bases are TGTGCCAGCAGTCCCCTGGGCACCGGGGAGCTGTTTTTT.

The chain's CDR3 is CASSFRTSGPETQYF. DNA of the CDR3: TGTGCCAGCAGTTTCCGGACTAGCGGGCCAGAGACCCAGTACTTC. The rearrangement uses TRBV27 and TRBJ2-5; 11 bases align to TRBD2. The CDR3 totals 15 residues. The trim removed 3 bases at V and 4 bases at J, leaving 4 bases unmatched. Per the germline V gene, CDR1 is MNHEY and CDR2 is SMNVEV (reference sequence).

The rearrangement uses TRBV29-1 and TRBJ1-5; possible D gene TRBD1, 5 bases. The ends were cut back, 6 bases at V and 3 bases at J, with 12 bases in the middle. The germline CDR1 and CDR2 sequences are SQVTM and ANQGSEA. The CDR3 sequence is 13 residues long. The chain's CDR3 is CSVNHGANQPQHF. The CDR3 nucleotides read TGCAGCGTGAACCATGGGGCCAATCAGCCCCAGCATTTT.

The gene calls are TRBV6-2 or TRBV6-3 and TRBJ1-5; weak D call: TRBD1 (5 bases). The CDR3 runs 15 residues. The V and J ends lost 0 bases and 2 bases respectively, with 8 bases between them. CDR1 MNHEY and CDR2 SVGEGT come from the germline V gene. CDR3: CASSYSAGGNQPQHF. In DNA form, the CDR3 reads TGTGCCAGCAGTTACTCAGCGGGGGGCAATCAGCCCCAGCATTTT.

This chain links TRBV6-6 with TRBJ1-4, with a weak D call TRBD1 (5 bases). Germline lookup yields CDR1 MNHNY and CDR2 SVGAGI (reference sequence). Trimming left V 5 bases short and J 8 bases short, with 18 bases between. CDR3 size: 15 residues. The CDR3 DNA reads as TGTGCCAGCAGTACCGCCCCGGGACTGTACGAAAAACTGTTTTTT. Translated, it gives CASSTAPGLYEKLFF.

The rearrangement links TRBV7-2 to TRBJ1-3, with TRBD1 as a possible D gene (6 bases). CDR1 SGHTA and CDR2 FQGNSA come from the germline V gene. The V and J ends lost 8 bases and 3 bases respectively, with 17 bases between them. The CDR3 consists of 15 residues. The DNA for the CDR3 is TGTGCCAGCGGGCAGGGGTATTATTATGGAAACACCATATATTTT. Translation gives CASGQGYYYGNTIYF.

The rearrangement uses TRBV7-2 and TRBJ2-7; D is uncertain. Looked up from germline, CDR1 is SGHTA and CDR2 is FQGNSA. This CDR3 comprises 13 residues. Trimming stripped 1 base from V and 1 base from J, with 5 bases between. The CDR3 loop is CASSLGRSYEQYF. CDR3 coding DNA: TGTGCCAGCAGCTTAGGCAGGTCCTACGAGCAGTACTTC.

The chain carries TRBV29-1 and TRBJ2-1; D possibly corresponds to TRBD2 (6 bases). CDR1 and CDR2 from the germline V gene are SQVTM and ANQGSEA. With 6 bases removed from V and 1 base from J, the gap between germline ends came to 13 bases. This CDR3 is built from 14 residues. CDR3 sequence reads: CSVGLLASYNEQFF. CDR3 nucleotide sequence: TGCAGCGTGGGACTTCTTGCGTCCTACAATGAGCAGTTCTTC.

V usage is TRBV24-1 and J usage is TRBJ2-3; D is tentatively TRBD1 or TRBD2 (6 bases each). Germline lookup yields CDR1 KGHDR and CDR2 SFDVKD. This CDR3 comprises 16 residues. V dropped 7 bases and J dropped 0 bases, with 16 bases sitting between them. The CDR3 bases are TGTGCCACCAGCGGGGGTACAGGGTCTAGCACAGATACGCAGTATTTT. Protein: CATSGGTGSSTDTQYF.

The chain recombines TRBV19 with TRBJ1-4; TRBD1 is a possible D gene (6 bases). There are 17 residues in the CDR3. Between the trimmed V and J ends, which lost 4 bases and 3 bases, there was a span of 18 bases. Germline V lookup: CDR1 LNHDA, CDR2 SQIVND (reference sequence). CDR3 in DNA: TGTGCCAGTAGTACCCCAGGACAGCCTGCAGCTAATGAAAAACTGTTTTTT. Its translation is CASSTPGQPAANEKLFF.

This clone is a singleton in its sample. This chain uses TRBV7-9 with TRBJ2-5; 9 nucleotides align to TRBD2. The V gene's germline CDR1 is SEHNR and CDR2 FQNEAQ (reference sequence). The CDR3 totals 15 residues. J lost 4 bases, V lost 1 base, and 4 bases had no gene match. The CDR3 nucleotides read TGTGCCAGCAGCTTAGGCGGGGGGGCCAGAGAGACCCAGTACTTC. As protein: CASSLGGGARETQYF.

The CDR3 region has the DNA TGCGCCAGCAGCCAAGAGAGAGACCCTAAGGGAGGCTACACCTTC. Protein product: CASSQERDPKGGYTF. The J gene is TRBJ1-2, the V gene TRBV4-1; D is ambiguous. V dropped 0 bases and J dropped 8 bases, with 16 bases sitting between them. Germline-derived CDR1 and CDR2 are MGHRA and YSYEKL. CDR3 length: 15 residues.

The rearrangement joins TRBV19 to TRBJ2-7, with 8 positions matching TRBD1. V shed 4 bases and J 6 bases; nucleotides not matched to a gene: 8. This CDR3 spans 14 amino acids. Germline CDR1 is LNHDA and CDR2 is SQIVND (reference sequence). The CDR3 bases are TGTGCCAGTAGTACCGTGACAGGGGAAGGCGAGCAGTACTTC. Protein product: CASSTVTGEGEQYF. Full variable domain (remainder filled in from reference TRBV19 and TRBJ2-7): DGGITQSPKYLFRKEGQNVTLSCEQNLNHDAMYWYRQDPGQGLRLIYYSQIVNDFQKGDIAEGYSVSREKKESFPLTVTSAQKNPTAFYLCASSTVTGEGEQYFGPGTRLTVT.